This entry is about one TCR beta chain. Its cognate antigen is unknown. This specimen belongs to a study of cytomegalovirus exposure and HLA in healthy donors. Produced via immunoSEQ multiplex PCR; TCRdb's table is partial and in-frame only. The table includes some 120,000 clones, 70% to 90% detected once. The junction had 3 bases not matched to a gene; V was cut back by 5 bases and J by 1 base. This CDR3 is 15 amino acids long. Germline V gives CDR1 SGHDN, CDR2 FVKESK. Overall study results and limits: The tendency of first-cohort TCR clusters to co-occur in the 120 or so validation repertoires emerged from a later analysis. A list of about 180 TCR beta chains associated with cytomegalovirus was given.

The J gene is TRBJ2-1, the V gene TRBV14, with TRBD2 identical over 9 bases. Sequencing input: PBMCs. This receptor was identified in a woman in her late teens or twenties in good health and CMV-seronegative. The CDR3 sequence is CASSLAGVSYNEQFF. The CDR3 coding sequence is TGTGCCAGCAGCTTAGCGGGAGTATCCTACAATGAGCAGTTCTTC. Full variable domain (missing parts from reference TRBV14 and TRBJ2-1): EAGVTQFPSHSVIEKGQTVTLRCDPISGHDNLYWYRRVMGKEIKFLLHFVKESKQDESGMPNNRFLAERTGGTYSTLKVQPAELEDSGVYFCASSLAGVSYNEQFFGPGTRLTVL.